This T cell receptor (beta chain) comes out of a study of OX40 agonist ivuxolimab in advanced cancers. The V gene's germline CDR1 is SGDLS and CDR2 YYNGEE. The CDR3 contains 16 residues. V was trimmed by 3 bases and J by 7 bases, leaving 20 bases between them. Assay used: immunoSEQ multiplex PCR; TCRdb lists only in-frame clones, some missing. The sample records about 17,000 clones, about three quarters being singletons. The sample consisted of CD4+ or CD8+ T cells sorted from blood, taken in a trial of the OX40 agonist ivuxolimab. The sequence was collected from an adult with an advanced solid tumor such as melanoma, head and neck, liver or kidney cancer. The V call is TRBV9, the J call TRBJ2-1; possibly TRBD2 for D (5 bases). The DNA of the CDR3 is TGTGCCAGCAGCGGCCAACCGGGCCACGGCGGGAATGAGCAGTTCTTC. Its protein product is CASSGQPGHGGNEQFF. Supplemented by reference TRBV9 and TRBJ2-1, the full variable domain reads DSGVTQTPKHLITATGQRVTLRCSPRSGDLSVYWYQQSLDQGLQFLIQYYNGEERAKGNILERFSAQQFPDLHSELNLSSLELGDSALYFCASSGQPGHGGNEQFFGPGTRLTVL.